Sequencing of this T cell receptor beta chain was carried out in a study of control samples from healthy donors and cancer patients. CDR1 and CDR2 (germline): LNHDA, SQIVND (reference sequence). The CDR3 is made up of 15 amino acids. The V segment lost 6 bases and the J segment 3 bases; nucleotides outside the gene matches: 6. This table comes from immunoSEQ multiplex PCR, and its TCRdb copy is limited to in-frame clones, with some not included. The sample is made up of roughly 190,000 clones, and the top ten hold roughly 2.2% of it. The chain uses TRBV19 and TRBJ2-1; TRBD1 matches 9 bases. The sequenced sample was blood. The clonotype was recovered from a woman in her twenties or thirties in good health. The CDR3 loop is CASSLQGAGYNEQFF. The DNA for the CDR3 is TGTGCCAGTAGCCTACAGGGGGCGGGCTACAATGAGCAGTTCTTC. The full variable domain, in which reference TRBV19 and TRBJ2-1 provide the parts outside the CDR3, is DGGITQSPKYLFRKEGQNVTLSCEQNLNHDAMYWYRQDPGQGLRLIYYSQIVNDFQKGDIAEGYSVSREKKESFPLTVTSAQKNPTAFYLCASSLQGAGYNEQFFGPGTRLTVL.